This T cell receptor beta chain was identified during a study of shared clonotypes between healthy human individuals. CD45RO-negative, CCR7-positively selected cells formed the naive CD8 fraction, excluding terminally differentiated effector memory CD45RA+ cells. The V and J ends lost 3 bases and 8 bases, in that order; junction bases with no gene match: 14. CDR1 is MNHNS, CDR2 SASEGT, per germline. The CDR3 is made up of 16 amino acids. Generated by immunoSEQ multiplex PCR, the TCRdb table keeps only in-frame clones and is missing some. The sample records some 2,100,000 clones, 93% being singletons.

The sample was naive CD8+ T cells from PBMCs. The V and J genes are TRBV6-1 and TRBJ1-2, with 8 bases aligning to TRBD1. This clonotype was obtained from a man in his late teens or twenties in good health. Some clones in this sample may be carry-over from other donors' samples. CDR3 sequence: CASSDDGWTGWMGYTF. CDR3 DNA: TGTGCCAGCAGTGACGACGGGTGGACAGGGTGGATGGGCTACACCTTC.